The 20 T cell receptor beta chains below were found in one sample sequenced in a study of T cells expressing NK-cell markers. Each CDR3 protein gets one entry in TCRdb, which reprocessed the 5' RACE reads and gives no DNA. In all, the sample yields about 540,000 distinct CDR3 sequences. Input material: blood T cells: a sorted CD56 or NKG2C T cell subset, CD4+ or CD8+ T cells, or bulk PBMC T cells (not recorded which). These receptors originate from a man aged 18 to 29 in good health.

The rearrangement uses TRBV12-3 or TRBV12-4 and TRBJ1-2; absent DNA, TCRdb's TRBD1 call cannot be checked. The CDR3 loop spans 14 amino acids. CDR3 region: CASSSTGAGPGYTF.

V and J are TRBV20-1 and TRBJ1-3; absent DNA, TCRdb's TRBD1 call cannot be checked. Germline V gene lookup returns CDR1 DFQATT and CDR2 SNEGSKA (reference sequence). The CDR3 extends over 15 amino acids. The CDR3 reads CSASPGRESGNTIYF.

The chain links TRBV7-9 to TRBJ2-5; TCRdb proposes TRBD2, but this gene call is untestable without DNA. This CDR3 is 15 amino acids long. From germline, CDR1 is SEHNR and CDR2 FQNEAQ (reference sequence). The CDR3 sequence is CASSLSGGSRETQYF.

The rearrangement uses TRBV25-1 and TRBJ2-3. The CDR3 runs 14 residues. From germline, CDR1 is MGHDK and CDR2 SYGVNS. CDR3 in amino acids: CASSERFQQDTQYF. The entire variable domain, with the rest obtained from reference TRBV25-1 and TRBJ2-3, is as follows: EADIYQTPRYLVIGTGKKITLECSQTMGHDKMYWYQQDPGMELHLIHYSYGVNSTEKGDLSSESTVSRIRTEHFPLTLESARPSHTSQYLCASSERFQQDTQYFGPGTRLTVL.

The CDR3 sequence: CASSTYREGINEQFF. This rearrangement joins TRBV6-2 or TRBV6-3 to TRBJ2-1; TCRdb calls TRBD1, which cannot be checked without DNA. Looked up from germline, CDR1 is MNHEY and CDR2 is SVGEGT. The CDR3 has 15 amino acids.

V usage is TRBV7-2 and J usage is TRBJ2-3; without DNA, the TCRdb call of TRBD1 cannot be checked. This CDR3 region has 15 residues. Germline loops: CDR1 SGHTA, CDR2 FQGNSA. The CDR3 sequence is CASSADRVGTDTQYF.

The chain recombines TRBV20-1 with TRBJ2-5; TCRdb's D gene call, TRBD2, goes unchecked for lack of DNA. The germline gives CDR1 DFQATT, CDR2 SNEGSKA (reference sequence). The CDR3 runs 18 residues. This CDR3 is CSARPGLAGKGGQETQYF.

CDR3 region: CASSQATFGGEETQYF. The chain recombines TRBV4-3 with TRBJ2-5; as DNA is missing, the TRBD1 call by TCRdb cannot be tested. This CDR3 region has 16 residues. CDR1 LGHNA and CDR2 YSLEER come from the germline V gene.

The chain links TRBV20-1 to TRBJ2-3; TCRdb calls TRBD2, which cannot be checked without DNA. The CDR3 totals 20 residues. Germline V CDR1 and CDR2: DFQATT, SNEGSKA (reference sequence). The CDR3: CSATPVKLAGSPDVTDTQYF.

The chain's CDR3 is CSTSSSGTSSPNEQFF. The chain recombines TRBV29-1 with TRBJ2-1; TCRdb proposes TRBD2, but this gene call is untestable without DNA. The CDR3 loop spans 16 amino acids. Germline CDR1 is SQVTM and CDR2 is ANQGSEA.

This chain connects TRBV7-7 to TRBJ2-2. The CDR3 length is 18 residues. The germline gives CDR1 SSHAT, CDR2 FNYEAQ (reference sequence). The CDR3 spells CASSPHASNYRNTGELFF.

The chain uses TRBV20-1 and TRBJ1-4; with no DNA, the TCRdb D assignment of TRBD1 cannot be verified. The germline V gene encodes CDR1 DFQATT and CDR2 SNEGSKA (reference sequence). The CDR3 runs to 18 residues. The chain's CDR3 is CSATSPLSPGGLSEKLFF.

V usage is TRBV6-5 and J usage is TRBJ2-7; TCRdb reports TRBD1, a call that lacks DNA to check it against. Germline assignment: CDR1 MNHEY and CDR2 SVGAGI. The CDR3 runs to 14 residues. The CDR3 is CASRTGGSSYEQYF.

The rearrangement links TRBV7-9 to TRBJ2-4; TCRdb returns TRBD2, unconfirmable since there is no DNA. The CDR3 extends over 17 amino acids. Germline V gene data show CDR1 as SEHNR and CDR2 as FQNEAQ (reference sequence). CDR3 sequence: CASSSTRGGRAKNIQYF.

The chain joins TRBV6-1 to TRBJ1-3. The germline gives CDR1 MNHNS, CDR2 SASEGT. The CDR3 consists of 14 residues. CDR3 residues: CASCEEISGNTIYF.

This chain uses TRBV5-1 with TRBJ2-3; absent DNA, TCRdb's TRBD1 call cannot be checked. The CDR3 is 15 amino acids. CDR1 is SGHRS, CDR2 YFSETQ, per germline. The CDR3 here is CASSLGQGSPDTQYF.

This chain connects TRBV19 to TRBJ2-1; TCRdb indicates TRBD1, and absent DNA this call remains unverified. The CDR3 extends over 13 amino acids. Germline loops: CDR1 LNHDA, CDR2 SQIVND (reference sequence). The CDR3 loop is CATWGTGWNEQFF.

The J gene is TRBJ2-7, the V gene TRBV29-1; TCRdb returns TRBD1, unconfirmable since there is no DNA. CDR3 length equals 13 residues. Germline values: CDR1 SQVTM, CDR2 ANQGSEA. The CDR3 region is CSVSSSDSYEQYF.

The chain couples TRBV5-1 to TRBJ2-1; the TCRdb D gene call, TRBD2, has no DNA to confirm it. This CDR3 is built from 13 residues. The germline CDR1 and CDR2 sequences are SGHRS and YFSETQ. CDR3 sequence: CASSTGQSVEQFF.

The chain links TRBV27 to TRBJ2-2; the D call from TCRdb, TRBD2, cannot be confirmed without DNA. The length of the CDR3 is 21 residues. Germline V gene data show CDR1 as MNHEY and CDR2 as SMNVEV (reference sequence). The CDR3 sequence: CASSSTGGGGLAGANTGELFF.